The 15 T cell receptor beta chains presented below share a single source sample, sequenced in a study of blood T cell repertoires in COVID-19. The protocol was immunoSEQ multiplex PCR, while the TCRdb copy is restricted to in-frame clones and leaves out a portion. This sample has 92,000 or so clones; roughly 78% occur once, and the top ten carry approximately 15%. The sample was peripheral blood. Source of these receptors: a woman at least 80 years old with acute or convalescent COVID-19.

The rearrangement joins TRBV7-2 to TRBJ1-2, with unresolved D. Trimming cost V 5 bases and J 2 bases, with 12 bases left between them. Looked up from germline, CDR1 is SGHTA and CDR2 is FQGNSA. The CDR3 extends over 14 amino acids. Written as DNA, the CDR3 is TGTGCCAGCAGCCCCCGGGAAGGGAACTATGGCTACACCTTC. Protein product: CASSPREGNYGYTF.

The chain couples TRBV9 to TRBJ1-2; weak D call: TRBD1 (6 bases). The CDR3 loop spans 15 amino acids. V was pared by 0 bases and J by 8 bases, with 17 bases between. Germline V gene data show CDR1 as SGDLS and CDR2 as YYNGEE. The CDR3 loop reads CASSVGVETGGGYTF. DNA of the CDR3: TGTGCCAGCAGCGTAGGGGTCGAGACAGGCGGGGGCTACACCTTC. The variable domain in full, with the rest retrieved from reference TRBV9 and TRBJ1-2, is DSGVTQTPKHLITATGQRVTLRCSPRSGDLSVYWYQQSLDQGLQFLIQYYNGEERAKGNILERFSAQQFPDLHSELNLSSLELGDSALYFCASSVGVETGGGYTFGSGTRLTVV.

Comment on this clone: Its ends do not fully match the called genes, so a read error is possible. V and J are TRBV7-7 and TRBJ2-5; maybe TRBD2 (6 bases). The CDR3 extends over 14 amino acids. Germline V lookup: CDR1 SSHAT, CDR2 FNYEAQ (reference sequence). The chain's CDR3 is CASSLGTSSETQYF. CDR3 DNA sequence: TGTGCTAGCAGCTTGGGGACTTCCTCAGAGACCCAGTACTTC.

This chain joins TRBV6-2 or TRBV6-3 and TRBJ1-1; a weak D match, TRBD1 (5 bases). V lost 6 bases and J lost 0, with 17 bases in between. Per the germline V gene, CDR1 is MNHEY and CDR2 is SVGEGT. The CDR3 extends over 16 amino acids. The CDR3 nucleotides read TGTGCCAGCAGCCCTCCCCACTTCAGGGTGAACACTGAAGCTTTCTTT. Translating it yields CASSPPHFRVNTEAFF.

The J gene is TRBJ2-1, the V gene TRBV18; D is perhaps TRBD1 (5 bases). Germline V gene lookup returns CDR1 KGHSH and CDR2 LQKENI. V lost 6 bases and J lost 3, with 27 bases in between. CDR3 length: 19 amino acids. CDR3 nucleotide sequence: TGTGCCAGCTCCACGTTACCAGGACATAGCCGGAACCTCTACAATGAGCAGTTCTTC. Its protein is CASSTLPGHSRNLYNEQFF. Drawing the rest from reference TRBV18 and TRBJ2-1, the complete variable domain is NAGVMQNPRHLVRRRGQEARLRCSPMKGHSHVYWYRQLPEEGLKFMVYLQKENIIDESGMPKERFSAEFPKEGPSILRIQQVVRGDSAAYFCASSTLPGHSRNLYNEQFFGPGTRLTVL.

This chain connects TRBV20-1 to TRBJ2-3; D is perhaps TRBD2 (7 bases). The germline V and J ends were trimmed by 3 bases and 0 bases, with 19 bases remaining between them. This CDR3 has 17 amino acids. CDR1 and CDR2 from the germline V gene are DFQATT and SNEGSKA (reference sequence). CDR3 sequence: CSASGRGPPGSTDTQYF. DNA for the CDR3: TGCAGTGCTAGTGGGCGGGGGCCGCCCGGGAGCACAGATACGCAGTATTTT.

The rearrangement uses TRBV11-3 and TRBJ2-3; 11 nucleotides match TRBD2. The CDR3 contains 16 residues. Germline V lookup: CDR1 SGHNT, CDR2 YENEEA. J lost 3 bases, V lost 6 bases, and 8 bases had no gene match. The CDR3 nucleotides are TGTGCCAGCAGTCCGGGACTAGCGGCTGTTACAGATACGCAGTATTTT. This codes for CASSPGLAAVTDTQYF.

CDR3 nucleotide sequence: TGTGCCAGCAGCTTAGAGCGAGCGGGGGAGCAGTTCTTC. The encoded protein is CASSLERAGEQFF. This chain joins TRBV7-2 and TRBJ2-1; 7 bases are shared with TRBD2. The CDR3 has 13 amino acids. The germline CDR1 and CDR2 sequences are SGHTA and FQGNSA. V gave up 1 base and J gave up 10 bases; unmatched junction bases: 4. The full variable domain, its missing parts supplied by reference TRBV7-2 and TRBJ2-1, is GAGVSQSPSNKVTEKGKDVELRCDPISGHTALYWYRQSLGQGLEFLIYFQGNSAPDKSGLPSDRFSAERTGGSVSTLTIQRTQQEDSAVYLCASSLERAGEQFFGPGTRLTVL.

This clone was observed once. This sequence joins TRBV4-1 and TRBJ1-2; no clear D gene. This CDR3 is 15 amino acids long. With 3 bases removed from V and 7 bases from J, the gap between germline ends came to 18 bases. CDR1 and CDR2 (germline): MGHRA, YSYEKL. The CDR3 DNA reads TGCGCCAGCAGCCATCCCCGGTCTCGCCGAGGTGGCTACACCTTC. Translating gives CASSHPRSRRGGYTF.

This clone showed up just a few times. This rearrangement joins TRBV5-1 to TRBJ2-7; D not resolved. Trimming took off 2 bases at V and 2 bases at J, with 8 bases between the two ends. The CDR3 is 13 amino acids. CDR1 SGHRS and CDR2 YFSETQ come from the germline V gene. The CDR3 protein is CASSLNKAYEQYF. The CDR3 region has the DNA TGCGCCAGCAGCTTAAACAAAGCCTACGAGCAGTACTTC.

This clone was observed a few times. The chain is built from TRBV4-2 and TRBJ1-2, with D maybe TRBD1 (6 bases). The CDR3 runs 16 residues. V was clipped by 4 bases and J by 2 bases, with 17 bases between them. Germline V gives CDR1 LGHNA, CDR2 YNFKEQ. CDR3 loop: CASSPWGGRQNYGYTF. The DNA for the CDR3 is TGTGCCAGCAGCCCCTGGGGGGGCAGGCAGAACTATGGCTACACCTTC.

The chain couples TRBV5-4 to TRBJ2-2; 8 bases map to TRBD2. From germline, CDR1 is SGHNT and CDR2 YYREEE (reference sequence). With V trimmed by 1 base and J by 7 bases, 9 bases remained unmatched. There are 16 residues in the CDR3. Here the CDR3 reads CASSLPGGGPGGELFF. For the CDR3, the DNA is TGTGCCAGCAGCTTGCCCGGGGGGGGGCCGGGCGGGGAGCTGTTTTTT.

The V and J genes are TRBV30 and TRBJ2-5; unclear D gene. This CDR3 contains 10 residues. Germline loops: CDR1 GTSNPN, CDR2 SVGIG (reference sequence). V was clipped by 0 bases and J by 7 bases, with 3 bases between them. This CDR3 is CAWSVLTQYF. CDR3 DNA: TGTGCCTGGAGTGTCCTGACCCAGTACTTC.

The chain has TRBV19 and TRBJ1-6; the match to TRBD1 covers 9 bases. V lost 9 bases to trimming and J lost 13 bases; unmatched junction nucleotides: 16. Germline V lookup: CDR1 LNHDA, CDR2 SQIVND (reference sequence). CDR3 length equals 15 residues. The CDR3 nucleotides are TGTGCCAGCTCATCTAAGGGACAGGGCCTTCTGCCCCTCCACTTT. Protein: CASSSKGQGLLPLHF.

The CDR3 reads CASSALWSAEAFF. For the CDR3, the DNA is TGTGCCAGCAGTGCCCTTTGGTCCGCGGAAGCTTTCTTT. This rearrangement joins TRBV6-2 or TRBV6-3 to TRBJ1-1; D not resolved. Germline V gene lookup returns CDR1 MNHEY and CDR2 SVGEGT. V lost 5 bases, J lost 8 bases, and 15 bases lay in between. CDR3 length equals 13 residues.